This is a list of T cell receptor beta chains from one sample in a study of blood T cell repertoires in COVID-19. Profiled with immunoSEQ multiplex PCR; TCRdb holds only in-frame clones, not every one. The sample holds about 350,000 clones; approximately 91% are singletons and the top ten take about 7.3%. The sequencing sample was made of peripheral blood. The receptor source for this set is a woman aged 70 to 79 with COVID-19, enrolled during active disease. Each CDR3 is given with its conserved first and last residue. Fields, in order: V gene, D gene, J gene, clone size, CDR3 protein, CDR3 DNA. A D gene is named only where the DNA matches it firmly. Clone size is not always given. Where it is, it says once, few, many or a class for expanded clones.

TRBV6-5	TRBD2	TRBJ2-4	NA	CASSSGQRGGNIQYF	TGTGCCAGCAGTTCTGGGCAGCGGGGGGGAAACATTCAGTACTTC
TRBV19	TRBD1	TRBJ1-1	NA	CASSKRQGQAFF	TGTGCCAGCAGTAAACGACAGGGACAAGCTTTCTTT
TRBV29-1	NA	TRBJ1-1	NA	CSGHTGNTEAFF	TGCAGCGGCCACACAGGGAACACTGAAGCTTTCTTT
TRBV5-3	TRBD1	TRBJ1-1	NA	CARSLKSDRGPLNTEAFF	TGTGCCAGAAGCCTCAAATCGGACAGGGGGCCCCTGAACACTGAAGCTTTCTTT
TRBV7-2	TRBD1	TRBJ1-6	NA	CASSSTTGQGNSPLHF	TGTGCCAGCAGTTCCACCACGGGACAGGGGAATTCACCCCTCCACTTT
TRBV29-1	NA	TRBJ2-4	NA	CSVQGRGNIQYF	TGCAGCGTACAGGGAAGGGGGAACATTCAGTACTTC
TRBV7-2	NA	TRBJ2-7	NA	CASSLSAGTLPSYEQYF	TGTGCCAGCAGCTTAAGTGCGGGGACTCTACCATCCTACGAGCAGTACTTC
TRBV3-1/TRBV3-2	NA	TRBJ2-7	NA	CASSQVGGLTMSYEQYF	TGTGCCAGCAGCCAAGTGGGGGGGCTCACTATGTCCTACGAGCAGTACTTC
TRBV9	TRBD2	TRBJ2-1	few	CASSVLAGEYNEQFF	TGTGCCAGCAGCGTACTAGCGGGGGAGTACAATGAGCAGTTCTTC
TRBV15	NA	TRBJ2-7	NA	CATSRGRGSYEQYF	TGTGCCACCAGCAGAGGAAGAGGATCCTACGAGCAGTACTTC
TRBV4-1	TRBD1	TRBJ1-1	NA	CASSPGQGAPGEAFF	TGCGCCAGCAGCCCGGGACAGGGGGCGCCTGGGGAAGCTTTCTTT
TRBV18	NA	TRBJ2-4	NA	CASSLSAPEDIQYF	TGTGCCAGCTCACTGTCGGCCCCGGAGGACATTCAGTACTTC
TRBV19	TRBD2	TRBJ2-3	once	CASSIGSGGRTDTQYF	TGTGCCAGTAGTATAGGTAGCGGGGGGCGCACAGATACGCAGTATTTT
TRBV4-1	TRBD2	TRBJ2-3	NA	CASSQLAGAGDTQYF	TGCGCCAGCAGCCAACTAGCGGGGGCAGGAGATACGCAGTATTTT
TRBV18	NA	TRBJ1-2	NA	CASSPPQGTYGYTF	TGTGCCAGCTCACCACCACAGGGTACCTATGGCTACACCTTC
TRBV18	NA	TRBJ1-3	NA	CASPSSLGNTIYF	TGTGCCAGCCCGAGTTCGCTCGGAAACACCATATATTTT
TRBV6-6	NA	TRBJ1-5	once	CASSSGYAGDNQPQHF	TGTGCCAGCAGTTCAGGGTACGCAGGGGACAATCAGCCCCAGCATTTT
TRBV7-2	NA	TRBJ1-3	NA	CASSLGGLGNTIYF	TGTGCCAGCAGCTTAGGGGGGCTTGGAAACACCATATATTTT
TRBV29-1	TRBD2	TRBJ2-7	NA	CSVEDGPSGGDEQYF	TGCAGCGTTGAAGACGGCCCTAGCGGGGGTGACGAGCAGTACTTC
TRBV27	TRBD1	TRBJ2-7	NA	CASRPGQISYEQYF	TGTGCCAGCAGGCCGGGACAGATTTCCTACGAGCAGTACTTC
TRBV2	NA	TRBJ1-2	NA	CASSEAAREVQNYGYTF	TGTGCCAGCAGTGAAGCGGCCAGGGAGGTCCAAAACTATGGCTACACCTTC
TRBV15	TRBD2	TRBJ2-3	NA	CATSTGTSGAEYTDTQYF	TGTGCCACCAGCACAGGGACTAGCGGGGCGGAGTACACAGATACGCAGTATTTT
TRBV18	TRBD1	TRBJ1-2	NA	CASSPLSEGQHYGYTF	TGTGCCAGCTCACCACTCTCAGAGGGACAGCACTATGGCTACACCTTC
TRBV2	TRBD1	TRBJ1-2	once	CASSDGGGTGVGYTF	TGTGCCAGCAGTGATGGCGGGGGGACAGGGGTCGGCTACACCTTC
TRBV7-8	NA	TRBJ1-5	NA	CASSLDRNQPQHF	TGTGCCAGCAGCTTAGACAGGAATCAGCCCCAGCATTTT
TRBV6-6	TRBD1	TRBJ1-1	NA	CASSYSHRGLTEAFF	TGTGCCAGCAGTTACTCTCACAGGGGGCTCACTGAAGCTTTCTTT
TRBV6-2/TRBV6-3	NA	TRBJ2-7	NA	CASSYPRPLPYEQYF	TGTGCCAGCAGTTACCCGAGGCCTTTACCCTACGAGCAGTACTTC
TRBV7-2	TRBD1	TRBJ1-6	NA	CASSSQGANNSPLHF	TGTGCCAGCAGCTCACAGGGGGCGAATAATTCACCCCTCCACTTT
TRBV20-1	NA	TRBJ1-1	NA	CSASQGRKAFF	TGCAGTGCTAGTCAGGGTCGAAAAGCTTTCTTT
TRBV10-3	TRBD1	TRBJ1-1	once	CAISGTGADTEAFF	TGTGCCATCAGTGGGACAGGAGCGGACACTGAAGCTTTCTTT
TRBV19	TRBD1	TRBJ1-5	NA	CASSIALQGYQPQHF	TGTGCCAGTAGTATAGCGTTACAGGGGTATCAGCCCCAGCATTTT
TRBV19	NA	TRBJ2-7	NA	CASTRRSSYEQYF	TGTGCCAGTACCAGACGGAGCTCTTACGAGCAGTACTTC
TRBV15	NA	TRBJ2-1	NA	CATSTTDYNEQFF	TGTGCCACCTCCACTACCGACTACAATGAGCAGTTCTTC
TRBV21-1	NA	TRBJ1-5	once	CASSKVGQGLWWQPQHF	TGTGCCAGCAGCAAAGTGGGGCAGGGCTTGTGGTGGCAGCCCCAGCATTTT
TRBV18	TRBD1	TRBJ2-6	once	CASSDRQGSGANVLTF	TGTGCCAGCTCGGACCGACAGGGCTCTGGGGCCAACGTCCTGACTTTC
TRBV7-8	TRBD1	TRBJ1-2	NA	CASSLGPGQGGYTF	TGTGCCAGCAGCTTAGGGCCGGGACAGGGAGGCTACACCTTC
TRBV19	NA	TRBJ1-1	NA	CASRQTGRDTEAFF	TGTGCCAGTAGACAAACAGGGAGGGACACTGAAGCTTTCTTT
TRBV5-6	TRBD1	TRBJ1-2	few	CASSPYDRGEDF	TGTGCCAGCAGCCCCTACGACAGGGGAGAGGACTTC
TRBV5-5	TRBD1	TRBJ1-2	NA	CASSWGTGGPHGYTF	TGTGCCAGCAGCTGGGGGACAGGGGGCCCTCACGGCTACACCTTC
TRBV6-5	TRBD1	TRBJ1-2	few	CASRSLPQGAQGYTF	TGTGCCAGCAGATCCTTACCACAGGGGGCGCAGGGCTACACCTTC
TRBV30	TRBD1	TRBJ1-1	NA	CAWRGQGENTEAFF	TGTGCCTGGAGAGGACAGGGGGAAAACACTGAAGCTTTCTTT
TRBV3-1/TRBV3-2	NA	TRBJ1-2	NA	CASSPAAGVHYGYTF	TGTGCCAGCAGCCCGGCGGCAGGGGTGCACTATGGCTACACCTTC
TRBV18	NA	TRBJ1-1	NA	CASSLTGLGDTEAFF	TGTGCCAGCTCACTAACAGGGTTGGGGGACACTGAAGCTTTCTTT
TRBV4-3	NA	TRBJ2-7	NA	CASSQDVSYEQYF	TGCGCCAGCAGCCAAGATGTATCCTACGAGCAGTACTTC
TRBV27	TRBD1	TRBJ1-1	NA	CASSLSGTGRGTEAFF	TGTGCCAGCAGTTTATCGGGGACAGGGAGAGGGACTGAAGCTTTCTTT
TRBV19	TRBD1	TRBJ1-2	NA	CASRWTGDYGYTF	TGTGCCAGTAGATGGACAGGGGACTATGGCTACACCTTC
TRBV5-8	NA	TRBJ1-5	NA	CASSLLQPQHF	TGTGCCAGCAGCCTACTTCAGCCCCAGCATTTT
TRBV6-5	NA	TRBJ2-5	once	CASSYDPSSQETQYF	TGTGCCAGCAGTTACGATCCTAGTTCACAAGAGACCCAGTACTTC
TRBV9	TRBD1	TRBJ2-2	NA	CASSAPGTGAAGELFF	TGTGCCAGCAGCGCGCCGGGGACAGGGGCCGCCGGGGAGCTGTTTTTT
TRBV5-1	TRBD2	TRBJ2-3	NA	CASSSGATSGGAPDTQYF	TGCGCCAGCAGTTCTGGGGCGACTAGCGGGGGGGCCCCAGATACGCAGTATTTT
TRBV14	NA	TRBJ1-2	NA	CASSQDTGSGNYGYTF	TGTGCCAGCAGCCAAGATACGGGAAGTGGAAACTATGGCTACACCTTC
TRBV19	TRBD2	TRBJ2-1	NA	CASSLSGGWTYNEQFF	TGTGCCAGTAGTCTTAGCGGGGGATGGACCTACAATGAGCAGTTCTTC
TRBV27	TRBD1	TRBJ2-6	NA	CASSSQGAYGANVLTF	TGTGCCAGCAGTTCACAGGGGGCCTACGGGGCCAACGTCCTGACTTTC
TRBV29-1	TRBD1	TRBJ2-7	NA	CSARQGGYEQYF	TGCAGCGCCAGACAGGGGGGCTACGAGCAGTACTTC
TRBV7-9	TRBD1	TRBJ1-2	NA	CASSPTGVYGYTF	TGTGCCAGCAGCCCCACAGGGGTCTATGGCTACACCTTC
TRBV10-3	NA	TRBJ1-2	NA	CAISGGLGYGYTF	TGTGCCATCAGTGGCGGCCTCGGCTATGGCTACACCTTC
TRBV29-1	TRBD2	TRBJ2-5	NA	CSVTAGGKETQYF	TGCAGCGTTACAGCGGGGGGCAAAGAGACCCAGTACTTC
TRBV2	NA	TRBJ1-2	NA	CASRRLLSLDYDYTF	TGTGCCAGCAGGAGACTGCTTTCCCTAGACTATGACTACACCTTC
TRBV3-1/TRBV3-2	TRBD2	TRBJ2-2	once	CASSQRTSAVVNTGELFF	TGTGCCAGCAGCCAAAGGACTAGCGCGGTTGTGAACACCGGGGAGCTGTTTTTT